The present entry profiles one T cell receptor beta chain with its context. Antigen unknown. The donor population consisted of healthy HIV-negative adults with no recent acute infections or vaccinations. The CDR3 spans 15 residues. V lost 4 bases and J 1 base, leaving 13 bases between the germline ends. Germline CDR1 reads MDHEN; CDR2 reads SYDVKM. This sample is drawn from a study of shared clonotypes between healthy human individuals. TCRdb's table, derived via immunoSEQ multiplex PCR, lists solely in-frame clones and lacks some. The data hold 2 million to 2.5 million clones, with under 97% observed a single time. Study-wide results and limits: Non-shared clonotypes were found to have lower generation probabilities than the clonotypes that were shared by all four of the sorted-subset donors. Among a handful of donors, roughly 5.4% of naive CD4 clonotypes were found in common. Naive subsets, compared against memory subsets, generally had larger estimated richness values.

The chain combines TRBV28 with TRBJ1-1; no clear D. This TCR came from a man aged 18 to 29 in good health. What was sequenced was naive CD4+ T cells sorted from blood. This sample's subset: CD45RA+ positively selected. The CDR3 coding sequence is TGTGCCAGCAGTTCCCCATCGACCGGGAACACTGAAGCTTTCTTT. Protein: CASSSPSTGNTEAFF.